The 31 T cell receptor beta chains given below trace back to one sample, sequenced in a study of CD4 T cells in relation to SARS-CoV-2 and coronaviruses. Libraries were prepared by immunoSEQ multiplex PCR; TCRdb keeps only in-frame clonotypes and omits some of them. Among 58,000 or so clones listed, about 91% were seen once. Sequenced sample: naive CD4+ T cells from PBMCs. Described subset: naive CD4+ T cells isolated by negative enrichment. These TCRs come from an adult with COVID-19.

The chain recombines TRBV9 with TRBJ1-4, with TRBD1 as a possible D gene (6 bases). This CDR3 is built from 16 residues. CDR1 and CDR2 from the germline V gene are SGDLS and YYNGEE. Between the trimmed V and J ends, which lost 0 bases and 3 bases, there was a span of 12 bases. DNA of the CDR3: TGTGCCAGCAGCGTAGGCCAGGGGATGCCTAATGAAAAACTGTTTTTT. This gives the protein CASSVGQGMPNEKLFF.

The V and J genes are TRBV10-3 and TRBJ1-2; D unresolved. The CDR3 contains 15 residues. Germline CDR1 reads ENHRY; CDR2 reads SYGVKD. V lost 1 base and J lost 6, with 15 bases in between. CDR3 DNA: TGTGCCATCAGTGAGTGGTTTCAGGCACCCAATGGCTACACCTTC. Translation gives CAISEWFQAPNGYTF.

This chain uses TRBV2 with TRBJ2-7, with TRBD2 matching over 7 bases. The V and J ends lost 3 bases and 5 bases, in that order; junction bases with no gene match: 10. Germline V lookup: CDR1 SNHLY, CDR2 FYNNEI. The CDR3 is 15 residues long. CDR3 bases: TGTGCCAGCAGTGAGGAGGGAGGGCCGTTCCACGAGCAGTACTTC. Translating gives CASSEEGGPFHEQYF. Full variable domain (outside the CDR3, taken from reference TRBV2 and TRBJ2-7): EPEVTQTPSHQVTQMGQEVILRCVPISNHLYFYWYRQILGQKVEFLVSFYNNEISEKSEIFDDQFSVERPDGSNFTLKIRSTKLEDSAMYFCASSEEGGPFHEQYFGPGTRLTVT.

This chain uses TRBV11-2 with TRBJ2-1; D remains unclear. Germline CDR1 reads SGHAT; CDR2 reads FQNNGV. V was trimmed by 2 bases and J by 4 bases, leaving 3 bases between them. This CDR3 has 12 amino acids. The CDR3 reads CASSLRYNEQFF. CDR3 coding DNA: TGTGCCAGCAGCTTAAGGTACAATGAGCAGTTCTTC.

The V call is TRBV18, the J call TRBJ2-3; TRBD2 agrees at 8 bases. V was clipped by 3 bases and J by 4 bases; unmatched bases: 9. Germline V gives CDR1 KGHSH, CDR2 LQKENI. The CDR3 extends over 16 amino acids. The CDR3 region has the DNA TGTGCCAGCTCACCCAAAGGACTAGCAGGCCCAGATACGCAGTATTTT. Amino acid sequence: CASSPKGLAGPDTQYF. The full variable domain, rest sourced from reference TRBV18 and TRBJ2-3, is NAGVMQNPRHLVRRRGQEARLRCSPMKGHSHVYWYRQLPEEGLKFMVYLQKENIIDESGMPKERFSAEFPKEGPSILRIQQVVRGDSAAYFCASSPKGLAGPDTQYFGPGTRLTVL.

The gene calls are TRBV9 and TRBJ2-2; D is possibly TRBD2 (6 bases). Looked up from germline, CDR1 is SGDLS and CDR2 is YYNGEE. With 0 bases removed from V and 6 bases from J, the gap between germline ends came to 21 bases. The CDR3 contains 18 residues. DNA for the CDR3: TGTGCCAGCAGCGTAGCTACGATTACGGGAGAATTCTCCGGGGAGCTGTTTTTT. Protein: CASSVATITGEFSGELFF.

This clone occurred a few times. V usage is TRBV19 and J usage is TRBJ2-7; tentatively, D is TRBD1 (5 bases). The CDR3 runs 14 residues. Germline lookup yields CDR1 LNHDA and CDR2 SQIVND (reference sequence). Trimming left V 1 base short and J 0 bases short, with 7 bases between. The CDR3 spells CASSIAGLSYEQYF. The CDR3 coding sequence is TGTGCCAGTAGTATAGCAGGGCTCTCCTACGAGCAGTACTTC. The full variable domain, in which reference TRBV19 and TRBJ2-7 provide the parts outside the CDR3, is DGGITQSPKYLFRKEGQNVTLSCEQNLNHDAMYWYRQDPGQGLRLIYYSQIVNDFQKGDIAEGYSVSREKKESFPLTVTSAQKNPTAFYLCASSIAGLSYEQYFGPGTRLTVT.

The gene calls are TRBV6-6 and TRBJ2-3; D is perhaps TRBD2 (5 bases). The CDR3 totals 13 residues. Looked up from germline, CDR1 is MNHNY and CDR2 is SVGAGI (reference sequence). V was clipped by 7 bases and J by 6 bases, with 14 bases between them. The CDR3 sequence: CASNHGNMDTQYF. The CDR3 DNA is TGTGCCAGCAACCACGGGAATATGGATACGCAGTATTTT.

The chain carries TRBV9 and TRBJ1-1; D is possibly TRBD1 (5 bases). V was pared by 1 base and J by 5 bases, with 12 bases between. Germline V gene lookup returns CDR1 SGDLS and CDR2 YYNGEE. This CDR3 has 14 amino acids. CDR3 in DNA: TGTGCCAGCAGCGTAACGGGGGTAGGTACTGAAGCTTTCTTT. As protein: CASSVTGVGTEAFF.

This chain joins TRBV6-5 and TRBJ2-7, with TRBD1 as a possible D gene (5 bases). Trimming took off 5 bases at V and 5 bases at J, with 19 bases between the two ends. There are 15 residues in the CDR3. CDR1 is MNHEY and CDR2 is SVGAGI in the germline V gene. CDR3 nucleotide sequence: TGTGCCAGCAGTCCGTATTTAGGGGCCGGAAACGAGCAGTACTTC. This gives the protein CASSPYLGAGNEQYF.

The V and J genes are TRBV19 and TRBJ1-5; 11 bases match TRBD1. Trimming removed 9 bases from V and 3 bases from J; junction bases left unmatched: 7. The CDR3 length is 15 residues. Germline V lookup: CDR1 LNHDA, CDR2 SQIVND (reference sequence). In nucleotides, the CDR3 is TGTGCCAGCACTTGGGACAGGGGGAACAATCAGCCCCAGCATTTT. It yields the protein CASTWDRGNNQPQHF.

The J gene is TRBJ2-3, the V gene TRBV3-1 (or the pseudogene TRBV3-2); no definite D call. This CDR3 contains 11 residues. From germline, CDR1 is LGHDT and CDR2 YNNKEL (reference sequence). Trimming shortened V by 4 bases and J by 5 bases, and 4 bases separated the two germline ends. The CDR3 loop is CASSREDTQYF. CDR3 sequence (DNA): TGTGCCAGCAGCCGGGAAGATACGCAGTATTTT.

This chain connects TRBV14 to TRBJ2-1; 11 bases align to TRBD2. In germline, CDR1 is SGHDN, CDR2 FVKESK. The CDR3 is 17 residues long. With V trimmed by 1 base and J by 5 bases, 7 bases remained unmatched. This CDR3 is CASSQGGGLAVHNEQFF. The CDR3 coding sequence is TGTGCCAGCAGCCAAGGCGGGGGACTAGCGGTCCACAATGAGCAGTTCTTC.

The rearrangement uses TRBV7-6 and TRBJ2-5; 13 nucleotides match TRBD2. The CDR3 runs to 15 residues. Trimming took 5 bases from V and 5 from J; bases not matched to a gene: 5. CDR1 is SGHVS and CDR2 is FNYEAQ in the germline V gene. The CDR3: CASSPWTSGSETQYF. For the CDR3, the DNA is TGTGCCAGCAGCCCATGGACTAGCGGGAGCGAGACCCAGTACTTC.

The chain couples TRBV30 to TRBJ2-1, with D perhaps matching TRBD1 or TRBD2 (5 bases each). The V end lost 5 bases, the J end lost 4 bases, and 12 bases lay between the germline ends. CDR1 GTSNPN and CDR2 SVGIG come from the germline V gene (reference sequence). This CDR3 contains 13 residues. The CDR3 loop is CAWEGDRYNEQFF. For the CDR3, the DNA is TGTGCCTGGGAGGGAGACAGATACAATGAGCAGTTCTTC.

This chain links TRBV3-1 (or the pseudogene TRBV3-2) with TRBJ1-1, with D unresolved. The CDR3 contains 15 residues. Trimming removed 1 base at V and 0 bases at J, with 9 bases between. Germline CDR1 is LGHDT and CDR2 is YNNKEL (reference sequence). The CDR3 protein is CASSQGIHVNTEAFF. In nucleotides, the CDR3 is TGTGCCAGCAGCCAAGGTATTCACGTGAACACTGAAGCTTTCTTT.

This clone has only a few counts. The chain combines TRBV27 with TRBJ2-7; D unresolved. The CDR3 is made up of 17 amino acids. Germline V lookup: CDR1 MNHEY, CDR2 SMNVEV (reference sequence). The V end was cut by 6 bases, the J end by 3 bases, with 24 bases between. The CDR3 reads CASRDLGSNFRGYEQYF. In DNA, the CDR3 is TGTGCCAGCAGAGACCTGGGTAGCAACTTCAGAGGCTACGAGCAGTACTTC.

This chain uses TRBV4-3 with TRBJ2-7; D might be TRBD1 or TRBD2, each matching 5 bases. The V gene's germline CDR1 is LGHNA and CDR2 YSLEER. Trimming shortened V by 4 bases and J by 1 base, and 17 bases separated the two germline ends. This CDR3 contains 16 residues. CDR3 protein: CASSLTEAGPSYEQYF. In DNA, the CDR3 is TGCGCCAGCAGCCTAACGGAGGCAGGGCCTTCCTACGAGCAGTACTTC.

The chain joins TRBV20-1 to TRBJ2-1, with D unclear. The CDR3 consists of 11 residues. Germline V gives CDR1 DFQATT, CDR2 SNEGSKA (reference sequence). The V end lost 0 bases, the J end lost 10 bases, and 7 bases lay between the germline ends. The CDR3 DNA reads TGCAGTGCTAGAGATAGGGTAGAGCAGTTCTTC. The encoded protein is CSARDRVEQFF.

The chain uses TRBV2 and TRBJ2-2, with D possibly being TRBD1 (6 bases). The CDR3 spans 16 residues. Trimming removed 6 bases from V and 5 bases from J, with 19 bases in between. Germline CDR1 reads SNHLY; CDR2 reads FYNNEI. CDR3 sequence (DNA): TGTGCCAGCAGATACAGGGCCCGCCCTGATACCGGGGAGCTGTTTTTT. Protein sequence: CASRYRARPDTGELFF.

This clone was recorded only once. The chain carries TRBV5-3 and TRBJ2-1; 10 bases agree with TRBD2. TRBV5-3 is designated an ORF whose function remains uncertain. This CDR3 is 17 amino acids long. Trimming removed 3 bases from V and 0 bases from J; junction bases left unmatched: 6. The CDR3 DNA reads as TGTGCCAGAAGCTGGATTAGCGGGGGGAGCTCCTACAATGAGCAGTTCTTC. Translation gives CARSWISGGSSYNEQFF.

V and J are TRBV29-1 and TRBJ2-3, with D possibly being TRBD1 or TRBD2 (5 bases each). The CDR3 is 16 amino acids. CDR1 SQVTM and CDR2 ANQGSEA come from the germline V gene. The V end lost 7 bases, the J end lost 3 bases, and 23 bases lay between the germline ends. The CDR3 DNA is TGCAGCGCTCTCCTACCCGACGAGGGACGAACAGATACGCAGTATTTT. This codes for CSALLPDEGRTDTQYF.

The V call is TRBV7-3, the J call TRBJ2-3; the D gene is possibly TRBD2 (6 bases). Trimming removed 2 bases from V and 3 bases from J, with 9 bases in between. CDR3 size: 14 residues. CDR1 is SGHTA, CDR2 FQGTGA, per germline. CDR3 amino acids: CASSLGGKTDTQYF. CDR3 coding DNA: TGTGCCAGCAGCTTAGGCGGGAAGACAGATACGCAGTATTTT.

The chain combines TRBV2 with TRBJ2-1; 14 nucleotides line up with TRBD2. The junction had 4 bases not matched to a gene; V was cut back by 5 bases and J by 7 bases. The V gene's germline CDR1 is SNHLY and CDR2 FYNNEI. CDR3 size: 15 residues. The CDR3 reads CASSKTSGRANEQFF. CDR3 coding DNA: TGTGCCAGCAGTAAGACTAGCGGGAGGGCGAATGAGCAGTTCTTC.

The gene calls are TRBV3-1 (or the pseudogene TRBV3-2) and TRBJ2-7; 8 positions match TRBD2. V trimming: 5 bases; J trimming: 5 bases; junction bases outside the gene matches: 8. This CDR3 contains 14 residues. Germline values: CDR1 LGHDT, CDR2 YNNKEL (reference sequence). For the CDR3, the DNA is TGTGCCAGCAGCTCTACTAGCGGAGGGAACGAGCAGTACTTC. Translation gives CASSSTSGGNEQYF.

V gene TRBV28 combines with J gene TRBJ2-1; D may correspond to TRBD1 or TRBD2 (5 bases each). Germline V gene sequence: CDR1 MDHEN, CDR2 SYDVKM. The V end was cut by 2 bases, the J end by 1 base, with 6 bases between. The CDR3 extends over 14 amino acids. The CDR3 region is CASSLEGSYNEQFF. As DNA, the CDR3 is TGTGCCAGCAGTTTAGAGGGGTCCTACAATGAGCAGTTCTTC.

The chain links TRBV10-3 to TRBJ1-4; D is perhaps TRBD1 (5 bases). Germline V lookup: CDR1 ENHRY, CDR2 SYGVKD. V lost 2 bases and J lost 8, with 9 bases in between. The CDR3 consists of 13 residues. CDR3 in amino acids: CAISEGADEKLFF. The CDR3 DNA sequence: TGTGCCATCAGTGAGGGGGCGGACGAAAAACTGTTTTTT.

The CDR3 spells CASSLMGSGSEGELFF. In nucleotides, the CDR3 is TGTGCCAGCAGCTTGATGGGTAGCGGGAGTGAAGGGGAGCTGTTTTTT. V gene TRBV7-3 combines with J gene TRBJ2-2, with TRBD2 matching over 9 bases. V was clipped by 3 bases and J by 8 bases; unmatched bases: 10. Per germline, CDR1 SGHTA and CDR2 FQGTGA. The CDR3 contains 16 residues.

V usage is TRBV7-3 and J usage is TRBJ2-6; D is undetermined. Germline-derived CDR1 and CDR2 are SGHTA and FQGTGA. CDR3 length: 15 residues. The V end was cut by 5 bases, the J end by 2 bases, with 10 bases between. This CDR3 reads CASSRQAAGANVLTF. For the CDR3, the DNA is TGTGCCAGCAGCAGGCAGGCTGCTGGGGCCAACGTCCTGACTTTC.

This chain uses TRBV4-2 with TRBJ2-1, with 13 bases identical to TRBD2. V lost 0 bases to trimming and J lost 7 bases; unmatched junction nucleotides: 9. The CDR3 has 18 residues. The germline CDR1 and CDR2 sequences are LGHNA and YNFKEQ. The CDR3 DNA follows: TGTGCCAGCAGCCAAGATAACGGACTAGCGGGAGTTGATAATGAGCAGTTCTTC. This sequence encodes CASSQDNGLAGVDNEQFF.

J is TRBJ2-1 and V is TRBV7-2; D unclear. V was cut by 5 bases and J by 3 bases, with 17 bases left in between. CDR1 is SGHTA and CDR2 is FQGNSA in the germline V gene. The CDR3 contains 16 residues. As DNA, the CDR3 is TGTGCCAGCAGCCCTGCGGCTGACACCCGCTACAATGAGCAGTTCTTC. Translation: CASSPAADTRYNEQFF.